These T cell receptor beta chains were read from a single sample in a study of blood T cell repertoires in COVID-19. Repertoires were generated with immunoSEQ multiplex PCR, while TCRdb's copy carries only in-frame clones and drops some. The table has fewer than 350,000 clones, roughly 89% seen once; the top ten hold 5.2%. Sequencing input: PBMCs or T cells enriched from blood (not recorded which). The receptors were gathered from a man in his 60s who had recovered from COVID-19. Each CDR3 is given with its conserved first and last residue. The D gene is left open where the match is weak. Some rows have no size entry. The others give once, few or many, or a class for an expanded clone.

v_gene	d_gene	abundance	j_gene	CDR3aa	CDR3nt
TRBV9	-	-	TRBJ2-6	CASSRGHSTSGANVLTF	TGTGCCAGCAGCAGGGGACACTCGACCTCTGGGGCCAACGTCCTGACTTTC
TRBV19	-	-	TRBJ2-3	CASSMTPSTDTQYF	TGTGCCAGTAGTATGACACCGAGCACAGATACGCAGTATTTT
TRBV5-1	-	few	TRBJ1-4	CASSPGGASEKLFF	TGCGCCAGCAGCCCGGGGGGCGCTTCCGAAAAACTGTTTTTT
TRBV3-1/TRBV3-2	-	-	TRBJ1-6	CASSQARHLALHF	TGTGCCAGCAGCCAAGCCAGACATTTGGCCCTCCACTTT
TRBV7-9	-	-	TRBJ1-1	CASSLPGITEAFF	TGTGCCAGCAGCTTACCAGGGATCACTGAAGCTTTCTTT
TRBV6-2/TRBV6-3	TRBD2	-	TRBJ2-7	CASSYSFPSGSSYEQYF	TGTGCCAGCAGTTACTCGTTCCCTAGCGGGAGCTCCTACGAGCAGTACTTC
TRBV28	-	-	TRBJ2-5	CASSPRFGKQYF	TGTGCCAGCAGTCCCCGTTTCGGTAAACAGTACTTC
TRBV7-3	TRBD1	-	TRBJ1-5	CASRPDRASNQPQHF	TGTGCCAGCAGACCCGACAGGGCAAGCAATCAGCCCCAGCATTTT
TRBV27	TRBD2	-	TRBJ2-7	CATSPASGSFEQYF	TGTGCCACCAGCCCAGCTAGCGGGAGTTTCGAGCAGTACTTC
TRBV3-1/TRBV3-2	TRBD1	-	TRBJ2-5	CASSLTGTGFGETQYF	TGTGCCAGCAGCCTTACAGGGACAGGGTTTGGAGAGACCCAGTACTTC
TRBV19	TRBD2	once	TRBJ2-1	CASSNPRRSGRGDNEQFF	TGTGCCAGTAGTAACCCCCGAAGAAGCGGGAGGGGTGACAATGAGCAGTTCTTC
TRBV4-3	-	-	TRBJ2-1	CASSQGGVGGSFYNEQFF	TGCGCCAGCAGCCAAGGGGGGGTAGGTGGGAGTTTTTACAATGAGCAGTTCTTC
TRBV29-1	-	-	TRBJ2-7	CSGRADSYEQYF	TGCAGCGGGAGAGCGGACTCCTACGAGCAGTACTTC
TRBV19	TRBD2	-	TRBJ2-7	CASSIVASGSYEQYF	TGTGCCAGTAGTATCGTAGCTAGCGGGAGCTACGAGCAGTACTTC
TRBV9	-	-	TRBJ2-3	CASSVDLALTTDTQYF	TGTGCCAGCAGCGTAGATCTAGCGCTAACCACAGATACGCAGTATTTT
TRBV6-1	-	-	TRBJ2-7	CASSEPPGHSEQYF	TGTGCCAGCAGTGAACCACCGGGACACTCCGAGCAGTACTTC
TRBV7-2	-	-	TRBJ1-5	CASSSLVDRTNQPQHF	TGTGCCAGCAGCTCCCTAGTTGACAGGACCAATCAGCCCCAGCATTTT
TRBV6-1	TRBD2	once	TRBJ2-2	CASSEFPASGRPTGELFF	TGTGCCAGCAGTGAATTCCCGGCTAGCGGGAGACCCACCGGGGAGCTGTTTTTT
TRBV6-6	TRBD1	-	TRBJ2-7	CASSYSTGVYEQYF	TGTGCCAGCAGTTACTCCACAGGGGTCTACGAGCAGTACTTC
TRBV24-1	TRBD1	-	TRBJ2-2	CATSDVGQKNTGELFF	TGTGCCACCAGTGATGTGGGACAGAAGAACACCGGGGAGCTGTTTTTT
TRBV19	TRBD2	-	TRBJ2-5	CASRREVRLGETQYF	TGTGCCAGTAGGCGGGAGGTACGGTTAGGAGAGACCCAGTACTTC
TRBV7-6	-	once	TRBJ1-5	CASSLAHGQPQHF	TGTGCCAGCAGCTTAGCGCACGGTCAGCCCCAGCATTTT
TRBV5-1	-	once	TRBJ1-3	CASSSTLGSSGNTIYF	TGCGCCAGCAGCTCCACCCTGGGGAGTTCTGGAAACACCATATATTTT
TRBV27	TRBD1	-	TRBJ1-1	CASSRQGRYTEAFF	TGTGCCAGCAGTCGACAGGGGCGGTACACTGAAGCTTTCTTT
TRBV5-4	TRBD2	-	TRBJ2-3	CASNERGSTDTQYF	TGTGCCAGCAATGAGCGGGGAAGCACAGATACGCAGTATTTT
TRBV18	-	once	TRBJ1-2	CASSPSGRDSMGGYTF	TGTGCCAGCTCACCAAGCGGGCGAGATTCGATGGGTGGCTACACCTTC
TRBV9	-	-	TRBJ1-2	CASSPQVGVTNYGYTF	TGTGCCAGCAGCCCCCAGGTTGGCGTTACTAACTATGGCTACACCTTC
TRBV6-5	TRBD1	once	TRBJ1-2	CASSYSRGQVNYGYTF	TGTGCCAGCAGTTACTCGAGAGGACAGGTGAACTATGGCTACACCTTC
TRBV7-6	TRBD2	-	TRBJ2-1	CASSVTSGTVGSYNEQFF	TGTGCCAGCAGCGTAACTAGCGGGACAGTGGGCTCCTACAATGAGCAGTTCTTC
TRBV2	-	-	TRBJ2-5	CASSDLGDETQYF	TGTGCCAGCAGTGACCTAGGTGACGAGACCCAGTACTTC
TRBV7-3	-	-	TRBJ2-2	CASSLNQAGELFF	TGTGCCAGCAGCCTAAACCAGGCCGGGGAGCTGTTTTTT
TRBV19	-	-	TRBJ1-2	CASSIDGLGTRGYTF	TGTGCCAGTAGTATAGACGGACTGGGAACACGAGGCTACACCTTC
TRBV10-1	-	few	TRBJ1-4	CASRGTGHLNEKLFF	TGCGCCAGCAGGGGTACGGGACACCTAAATGAAAAACTGTTTTTT
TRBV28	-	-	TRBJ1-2	CASSPQYYGYTF	TGTGCCAGCAGCCCCCAATACTATGGCTACACCTTC
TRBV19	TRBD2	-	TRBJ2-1	CASSIFGAGRVSYNEQFF	TGTGCCAGTAGTATATTCGGAGCGGGGCGGGTCTCCTACAATGAGCAGTTCTTC
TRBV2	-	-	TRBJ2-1	CASSVWGVRNNEQFF	TGTGCCAGCAGTGTGTGGGGGGTGAGGAACAATGAGCAGTTCTTC
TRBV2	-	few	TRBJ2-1	CASSAGEGWNEQFF	TGTGCCAGCAGTGCAGGGGAAGGTTGGAATGAGCAGTTCTTC
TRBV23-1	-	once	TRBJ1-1	CASSRRRVPSNTEAFF	TGCGCCAGCAGTCGTCGTCGGGTTCCCTCAAACACTGAAGCTTTCTTT
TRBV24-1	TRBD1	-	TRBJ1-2	CATSGFGQESHGYTF	TGTGCCACCAGTGGGTTCGGACAGGAATCGCATGGCTACACCTTC
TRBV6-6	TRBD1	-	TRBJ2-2	CASSYPGQGASGELFF	TGTGCCAGCAGTTACCCGGGACAGGGGGCTTCCGGGGAGCTGTTTTTT
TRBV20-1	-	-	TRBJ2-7	CSARDAREQYF	TGCAGTGCTAGAGATGCTAGAGAGCAGTACTTC
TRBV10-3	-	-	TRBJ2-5	CAISEREQETQYF	TGTGCCATCAGTGAAAGAGAGCAAGAGACCCAGTACTTC